The present T cell receptor (beta chain) was sequenced within a study of blood T cell repertoires in COVID-19. Profiled with immunoSEQ multiplex PCR; TCRdb holds only in-frame clones, not every one. Of 65,000 to 95,000 clones listed, around 90% are singletons. The TCR originated in a man between 50 and 59 years old with active COVID-19. The specimen was peripheral blood.

The CDR3 DNA follows: TGTGCCATCAGTGAGTCAACAGGAGAAGCTTTCTTT. Its translation: CAISESTGEAFF. The chain links TRBV10-3 to TRBJ1-1; TRBD1 is a possible D gene (5 bases). The CDR3 consists of 12 residues. Germline values: CDR1 ENHRY, CDR2 SYGVKD. The V gene lost 0 bases and the J gene lost 8 bases, with 7 bases spanning the gap.